The rows below give T cell receptor beta chains drawn from one sample of a study of blood T cell repertoires in COVID-19. The repertoire was sequenced with immunoSEQ multiplex PCR; TCRdb's copy has only in-frame clones and lacks some. The table has 150,000 to 200,000 clones, under 95% seen once. The sample was peripheral blood. Every receptor here comes from a man between 18 and 35 years old with acute or convalescent COVID-19. CDR3s include the opening cysteine and the closing phenylalanine or tryptophan.

>TRBJ2-7|TRBV5-1
CASSFQGPTVTYEQYF
>TRBJ1-5|TRBV29-1
CSVLEDRGPRGNQPQHF
>TRBJ1-1|TRBV25-1
CASSEYGTGGWDTEAFF
>TRBJ1-5|TRBV9
CASSLGTGYSNQPQHF
>TRBJ1-2|TRBV18
CASSPFWGEIHGYTF
>TRBJ2-1|TRBV5-4
CASSISGSTYNEQFF
>TRBJ1-1|TRBV5-1
CASSPYGTGGYTEAFF
>TRBJ2-2|TRBV24-1
CATSDGGARTGELFF
>TRBJ2-7|TRBV2
CASSDRTSGYEQYF
>TRBJ1-1|TRBV9
CASNPRAGGWTEAFF
>TRBJ2-5|TRBV7-6
CASSHMPGLAGGGQETQYF
>TRBJ2-7|TRBV21-1
CASSKSGTSGMGSYEQYF
>TRBJ2-2|TRBV25-1
CASSTIDRDRSTGELFF
>TRBJ2-5|TRBV27
CATSYRETQYF
>TRBJ1-1|TRBV18
CASSPIQGASTEAFF
>TRBJ1-1|TRBV20-1
CSAIRSTEAFF
>TRBJ1-2|TRBV5-8
CASRRTVSGYTF
>TRBJ1-2|TRBV27
CASRSGLGYTF
>TRBJ1-2|TRBV5-6
CASSRTGYGYTF
>TRBJ2-7|TRBV12-5
CASGLGQAAPGEQYF
>TRBJ1-1|TRBV19
CASSREGGEAFF
>TRBJ2-1|TRBV10-3
CAISEKYSGEQFF
>TRBJ2-4|TRBV7-9
CASSSLLWGENIQYF